This TCR beta chain was sequenced during a study of shared clonotypes between healthy human individuals (TCRdb year 2020). A note on the overall study: A couple of women and three men aged 18 to 49 years were included in the cohort. For each donor, CD4 naive and CD4 memory were each run on three plates, CD8 naive on two plates, and CD8 memory on one plate. Each donor's leukapheresis produced roughly between roughly 0.85 and 9.5 billion PBMCs. The study deeply sequenced blood TCR repertoires of roughly five healthy adults to estimate repertoire size and the extent of clonotype sharing between individuals. To increase sequencing depth and limit assay-specific biases, TCR repertoire library preparation and sequencing were carried out by different laboratories using diverse techniques. Study-level results and caveats: Across four donors, approximately 5% of naive CD4, roughly 3.8% of naive CD8, about 2% of memory CD4, and roughly 0.41% of memory CD8 clonotypes were shared. Rarefaction of sorted-subset datasets indicated incomplete sequencing despite the large sequencing depth. Clonotypes shared by all four sorted-subset donors showed higher generation probabilities than non-shared clonotypes. Sampling was restricted to blood, and TCR repertoires in tissue are likely to differ from TCR repertoires in blood. Naive subsets generally had larger estimated clonotype richness than memory subsets. The small number of donors limited the genetic and exposure-history diversity represented. Pairwise subsampling indicated that sequencing depth was expected to affect the degree of clonotype sharing among donors.

CD8 naive samples were obtained by positive selection for CCR7 among CD45RO-negative cells, yielding a CD45RA+CCR7+ population from which TemRA cells were excluded. The donors were healthy, HIV-negative adults with no recently reported acute infections or vaccinations. Every donor was a Caucasian adult residing in Nashville, Tennessee, USA. Blood was obtained by leukapheresis, after which PBMCs were separated by Ficoll-Histopaque density gradient centrifugation and cryopreserved in liquid nitrogen vapor phase. Purity and quantity of every magnetically sorted T cell population were checked by analytical flow cytometry. Genomic DNA was isolated from each sorted fraction and quantified by UV absorbance on a Nanodrop 2000c. TCR CDR3 regions were amplified from genomic DNA by multiplex PCR using the deep immunoSEQ assay. Genomic DNA extracted from each cell subset was distributed evenly over all wells of several immunoSEQ 96-well plates, and each plate served as one replicate. For sorted subsets, around 200 ng genomic DNA, equal to 30,000 or so T cell genomes, was loaded into each replicate PCR. The purified libraries were quantified using a Qubit 3.0 fluorometer, sized with a Bioanalyzer 2100, and then quantified again using the KAPA Library Quantification kit. Each immunoSEQ 96-well plate was sequenced on its own single-read 150-cycle Illumina NextSeq 550 flow cell. As for how the authors treated the data: Because the immunoSEQ output held only junctional sequences and lacked quality scores, the filtering could not match the filtering applied to full-length reads. To assign V/J genes and CDR3, sequences were annotated using PyIR, a Python wrapper for IgBLAST v1.9, with IMGT germline references. Any read was removed if the V/J assignment was weak (E-value above 1e-6), the CDR3 was missing, or the read contained stop codons, out-of-frame junctions, or ambiguous translated residues. A V3J clonotype was defined by an identical inferred V gene, J gene, and CDR3 amino acid sequence. Percentage overlap between repertoires was calculated by dividing the number of shared unique clonotypes by the size of the smaller repertoire. Richness of each repertoire was evaluated using RTK rarefaction, the Chao1 estimator, and Recon v2.1 estimates of unobserved clonotypes. Generation probabilities were computed with OLGA for all TCRbeta clonotypes obtained by the gDNA method from several donors. TCRdb stores this immuneACCESS table with in-frame sequences only. Part of the clones is absent; in the studies checked, under half of the shortfall reflects unresolved V genes, and no reason is known for the rest. V, J and clone size are those of that table, while D and trimming were read from the DNA. This sample has about 2.1 million clones in its table, and 90% to 95% of those were observed once. The ten biggest clones cover 1.5% to 2% of the sample.

With regard to this clone: This receptor's antigen is unknown. Nothing much larger sits one base from this clone, and base qualities are not available.

CDR1 MNHEY and CDR2 SVGAGI are derived from the germline V gene. Counted from cysteine to phenylalanine, this CDR3 has 15 amino acids. Only the CDR3 DNA is retained, 45 bases long and in frame from the first base. Between the V and J ends, shortened by 3 bases and 6 bases respectively, the junction contains 14 bases. The sequence was obtained from a man aged 18 to 29 in good health. Some clones in this sample may be carry-over from other donors' samples. Sequencing was performed on naive CD8+ T cells from PBMCs. What this sample's cell subset or site label stands for: CD45RA+CCR7+. The chain uses TRBV6-5 and TRBJ2-2, with an unclear D gene assignment. The DNA sequence follows: TGTGCCAGCAGTTATTATGGTATATCTCCCGGGGAGCTGTTTTTT. Its protein product is CASSYYGISPGELFF.